The next 21 T cell receptor beta chains were all read from a single sample in a study of cytomegalovirus exposure and HLA in healthy donors. PCR was performed using 60 Vbeta and 13 Jbeta primers. Only in-frame clones appear in the TCRdb table, and some are missing; sequencing was by immunoSEQ multiplex PCR. Among around 140,000 clones listed, just over 65% were seen once. The sequenced material came from PBMCs. Receptors originate from a woman aged 60-75 years in good health and CMV-seronegative.

The chain employs TRBV6-5 and TRBJ1-5; no firm D call. Trimming took 2 bases from V and 3 from J, leaving 11 bases between them. The germline V gene has CDR1 MNHEY and CDR2 SVGAGI. The CDR3 sequence is 15 residues long. CDR3 loop: CASSYRPGTNQPQHF. In nucleotides, the CDR3 is TGTGCCAGCAGTTACAGACCAGGAACCAATCAGCCCCAGCATTTT.

The J gene is TRBJ1-3, the V gene TRBV28; D gene uncertain. Germline CDR1 MDHEN, CDR2 SYDVKM. This CDR3 is 12 amino acids long. The V end lost 6 bases, the J end lost 4 bases, and 7 bases lay between the germline ends. The CDR3 here is CASSALGNTIYF. CDR3 DNA: TGTGCCAGCAGCGCCCTAGGAAACACCATATATTTT.

This clone has just a few counts. The CDR3 sequence: CASSFARGFQETQYF. The CDR3, as DNA: TGTGCCAGCAGCTTCGCTAGGGGGTTCCAAGAGACCCAGTACTTC. The chain employs TRBV7-9 and TRBJ2-5, with TRBD1 as a possible D gene (6 bases). The V gene's germline CDR1 is SEHNR and CDR2 FQNEAQ (reference sequence). This CDR3 comprises 15 residues. Trimming took off 3 bases at V and 1 base at J, with 12 bases between the two ends. Looking up the rest from reference TRBV7-9 and TRBJ2-5 gives the full variable domain: DTGVSQNPRHKITKRGQNVTFRCDPISEHNRLYWYRQTLGQGPEFLTYFQNEAQLEKSRLLSDRFSAERPKGSFSTLEIQRTEQGDSAMYLCASSFARGFQETQYFGPGTRLLVL.

This chain links TRBV28 with TRBJ2-7; tentative D call: TRBD1 (7 bases). The CDR3 is 18 residues long. Germline-derived CDR1 and CDR2 are MDHEN and SYDVKM. The germline V and J ends were trimmed by 8 bases and 4 bases, with 30 bases remaining between them. As DNA, the CDR3 is TGTGCCAGCCTACCACTGATTAGCGGTCTCCCAGGGGGATACGAGCAGTACTTC. The encoded protein is CASLPLISGLPGGYEQYF.

The chain recombines TRBV19 with TRBJ1-1, with TRBD1 identical over 7 bases. The junction had 6 bases not matched to a gene; V was cut back by 6 bases and J by 5 bases. The CDR3 is 13 amino acids. CDR1 and CDR2 (germline): LNHDA, SQIVND (reference sequence). CDR3 sequence reads: CASRDRVITEAFF. The CDR3, as DNA: TGTGCCAGTAGAGACAGGGTTATAACTGAAGCTTTCTTT.

V is TRBV4-3 and J is TRBJ2-3, with D perhaps TRBD2 (6 bases). The CDR3 sequence is 21 residues long. Trimming cost V 1 base and J 0 bases, with 26 bases left between them. Germline V gene data show CDR1 as LGHNA and CDR2 as YSLEER. The CDR3: CASSQAPAGAGPTTSTDTQYF. For the CDR3, the DNA is TGCGCCAGCAGCCAAGCACCTGCGGGCGCGGGGCCAACGACTAGCACAGATACGCAGTATTTT.

This clone has a handful of counts. This sequence joins TRBV19 and TRBJ1-4; 7 positions match TRBD1. There are 15 residues in the CDR3. In germline, CDR1 is LNHDA, CDR2 SQIVND (reference sequence). V lost 7 bases to trimming and J lost 8 bases; unmatched junction nucleotides: 13. CDR3 protein: CASTTGGTASEKLFF. DNA for the CDR3: TGTGCCAGTACTACAGGCGGGACAGCTTCGGAAAAACTGTTTTTT.

The chain carries TRBV14 and TRBJ1-3, with a tentative D call TRBD1 (5 bases). CDR1 is SGHDN, CDR2 FVKESK, per germline. The V end lost 8 bases, the J end lost 0 bases, and 5 bases lay between the germline ends. This CDR3 region has 12 residues. This CDR3 reads CASGASGNTIYF. The CDR3 DNA reads as TGTGCCAGCGGGGCCTCTGGAAACACCATATATTTT.

The V call is TRBV28, the J call TRBJ2-1; 11 nucleotides align to TRBD2. Germline-derived CDR1 and CDR2 are MDHEN and SYDVKM. CDR3 length equals 16 residues. V lost 2 bases and J lost 3; bases outside the gene matches: 3. CDR3 in DNA: TGTGCCAGCAGTTTACCACTAGCGGGAGACTACAATGAGCAGTTCTTC. Its translation is CASSLPLAGDYNEQFF.

This clone was seen just once. This chain uses TRBV5-8 with TRBJ1-2, with TRBD1 matching 8 bases. The V and J ends lost 3 bases and 4 bases, in that order; junction bases with no gene match: 5. Germline CDR1 is SGHTS and CDR2 is YDEGEE. There are 14 residues in the CDR3. The CDR3 DNA reads as TGTGCCAGCAGCTCTATGACAGGGGTCTATGGCTACACCTTC. Protein product: CASSSMTGVYGYTF.

V usage is TRBV6-5 and J usage is TRBJ2-7; 7 bases agree with TRBD2. CDR1 MNHEY and CDR2 SVGAGI come from the germline V gene. V lost 4 bases to trimming and J lost 6 bases; unmatched junction nucleotides: 12. The length of the CDR3 is 15 residues. CDR3 nucleotides: TGTGCCAGCAGTTCGACTAGCTCAAGTGGGGCCGAGCAGTACTTC. Translation: CASSSTSSSGAEQYF.

The chain employs TRBV7-3 and TRBJ2-7, with 8 bases that match TRBD2. CDR3 size: 13 residues. V lost 1 base to trimming and J lost 6 bases; unmatched junction nucleotides: 2. Germline values: CDR1 SGHTA, CDR2 FQGTGA. DNA of the CDR3: TGTGCCAGCAGCTTAAGGACTAGCACCGAGCAGTACTTC. It translates to CASSLRTSTEQYF.

The chain carries TRBV27 and TRBJ2-1; TRBD2 aligns across 8 bases. The CDR3 loop spans 20 amino acids. CDR1 is MNHEY and CDR2 is SMNVEV in the germline V gene (reference sequence). The trim removed 5 bases at V and 0 bases at J, leaving 18 bases unmatched. CDR3 sequence: CASSPQISGIPRLSYNEQFF. CDR3 sequence (DNA): TGTGCCAGCAGTCCCCAAATTAGCGGGATCCCGCGGCTCTCCTACAATGAGCAGTTCTTC.

J is TRBJ2-3 and V is TRBV11-3, with 9 bases lining up with TRBD1. Unmatched junction bases numbered 5, after V lost 5 bases and J lost 2 bases. CDR3 length equals 15 residues. CDR1 is SGHNT, CDR2 YENEEA, per germline. The CDR3 DNA reads as TGTGCCAGCAGCCCCGGGACAGGGTCCACAGATACGCAGTATTTT. Translating it yields CASSPGTGSTDTQYF.

The rearrangement links TRBV11-3 to TRBJ2-2; 7 nucleotides line up with TRBD1. The CDR3 extends over 15 amino acids. V shed 5 bases and J 8 bases; nucleotides not matched to a gene: 11. CDR1 SGHNT and CDR2 YENEEA come from the germline V gene. CDR3 residues: CASSPGTALFGELFF. CDR3 nucleotides: TGTGCCAGCAGCCCAGGGACAGCCCTCTTTGGGGAGCTGTTTTTT.

The CDR3 bases are TGTGCCAGCCGACCGACAGGTGCCTTGTACGAGCAGTACTTC. This encodes CASRPTGALYEQYF. The V and J genes are TRBV6-1 and TRBJ2-7; maybe TRBD1 (6 bases). Trimming shortened V by 8 bases and J by 4 bases, and 18 bases separated the two germline ends. The CDR3 runs to 14 residues. Germline-derived CDR1 and CDR2 are MNHNS and SASEGT.

This chain connects TRBV7-4 to TRBJ2-7; 8 bases line up with TRBD1. This CDR3 has 15 residues. Germline CDR1 is SGHVT and CDR2 is SQSDAQ. Trimming took 3 bases from V and 3 from J; bases not matched to a gene: 7. CDR3 region: CASSFGTGGGYEQYF. DNA of the CDR3: TGTGCCAGCAGCTTTGGGACAGGAGGGGGCTACGAGCAGTACTTC.

The chain joins TRBV11-2 to TRBJ1-3; no clear D. CDR3 length: 15 residues. Germline V gives CDR1 SGHAT, CDR2 FQNNGV. V was pared by 3 bases and J by 0 bases, with 9 bases between. Written as DNA, the CDR3 is TGTGCCAGCAGCTTCCACCGGAGCTCTGGAAACACCATATATTTT. This codes for CASSFHRSSGNTIYF.

A single count supports this clone. V is TRBV2 and J is TRBJ1-2, with D perhaps TRBD1 (5 bases). V dropped 8 bases and J dropped 0 bases, with 19 bases sitting between them. This CDR3 comprises 16 residues. Germline CDR1 reads SNHLY; CDR2 reads FYNNEI. The CDR3 spells CASAESRTRANYGYTF. CDR3 nucleotides: TGTGCCAGCGCAGAATCCCGGACACGGGCTAACTATGGCTACACCTTC. The variable domain in full, with the rest retrieved from reference TRBV2 and TRBJ1-2, is EPEVTQTPSHQVTQMGQEVILRCVPISNHLYFYWYRQILGQKVEFLVSFYNNEISEKSEIFDDQFSVERPDGSNFTLKIRSTKLEDSAMYFCASAESRTRANYGYTFGSGTRLTVV.

The chain links TRBV7-5 to TRBJ2-7; the tabulated D call, TRBD2, remains unverified against the DNA. TRBV7-5 is shown as a pseudogene. CDR3 length: 15 amino acids. The CDR3 coding sequence is TGTGTCAGAAGCTTAGGACTAGCGGGTACCTACGAGCAGTACTTC. Its translation is CVRSLGLAGTYEQYF.

This chain links TRBV6-5 with TRBJ2-2; the D gene is possibly TRBD2 (7 bases). V was trimmed by 5 bases and J by 7 bases, leaving 14 bases between them. The CDR3 runs 14 residues. Germline V lookup: CDR1 MNHEY, CDR2 SVGAGI. The DNA of the CDR3 is TGTGCCAGCAGTGAGGGGGGGCGGGTCGGGGAGCTGTTTTTT. Residues: CASSEGGRVGELFF.